These 5 T cell receptor beta chains came from one sample sequenced in a study of T cell responses to AZD1222 COVID-19 vaccine. The assay was immunoSEQ multiplex PCR, and TCRdb's table has in-frame clones only and misses some. Of some 96,000 clones in the sample, roughly 89% were seen once. The sample here was peripheral blood, taken on day 0 of AZD1222 vaccination. The receptors stem from an adult in good health.

V usage is TRBV2 and J usage is TRBJ2-7, with D unresolved. This CDR3 spans 14 amino acids. CDR1 and CDR2 (germline): SNHLY, FYNNEI. Trimming removed 5 bases at V and 7 bases at J, with 18 bases between. Here the CDR3 DNA reads TGTGCCAGCAGTTCCCCCTTTCCGAAGACAGAGCAGTACTTC. Amino acid sequence: CASSSPFPKTEQYF. The variable domain in full, completed from reference TRBV2 and TRBJ2-7, reads EPEVTQTPSHQVTQMGQEVILRCVPISNHLYFYWYRQILGQKVEFLVSFYNNEISEKSEIFDDQFSVERPDGSNFTLKIRSTKLEDSAMYFCASSSPFPKTEQYFGPGTRLTVT.

This clone was counted at least ten times. The rearrangement uses TRBV19 and TRBJ2-7; D is unresolved. This CDR3 region has 14 residues. The V end was cut by 3 bases, the J end by 2 bases, with 11 bases between. CDR1 is LNHDA, CDR2 SQIVND, per germline (reference sequence). CDR3 amino acids: CASSIRGPTYEQYF. The DNA of the CDR3 is TGTGCCAGTAGTATCAGAGGCCCCACCTACGAGCAGTACTTC.

The V gene is TRBV11-3, the J gene TRBJ2-7; weak D call: TRBD1 (6 bases). The V end lost 5 bases, the J end lost 7 bases, and 9 bases lay between the germline ends. The CDR3 consists of 11 residues. Germline V gene lookup returns CDR1 SGHNT and CDR2 YENEEA. CDR3 DNA sequence: TGTGCCAGCAGCGGGGGCGGGGAGCAGTACTTC. Translation: CASSGGGEQYF.

In its sample, this clone was seen a few times. The chain has TRBV27 and TRBJ2-7, with a tentative D call TRBD2 (6 bases). This CDR3 contains 14 residues. V was trimmed by 3 bases and J by 3 bases, leaving 12 bases between them. The germline CDR1 and CDR2 sequences are MNHEY and SMNVEV (reference sequence). CDR3 region: CASSFGPGVYEQYF. For the CDR3, the DNA is TGTGCCAGCAGTTTTGGCCCGGGGGTCTACGAGCAGTACTTC.

The chain combines TRBV19 with TRBJ1-3; D might be TRBD1 (6 bases). The CDR3 length is 13 residues. V gave up 8 bases and J gave up 6 bases, with 14 bases separating them. Germline V CDR1 and CDR2: LNHDA, SQIVND (reference sequence). The CDR3 DNA reads as TGTGCCAGTGGGTCCGGGGGGCCAAACACCATATATTTT. Translated, it gives CASGSGGPNTIYF.